The 3 T cell receptor beta chains presented below share a single source sample, sequenced in a study of T cell responses to AZD1222 COVID-19 vaccine. TCRdb's copy holds only in-frame clones and misses some; the assay was immunoSEQ multiplex PCR. The sample gives some 150,000 clones, over 75% of which show up once; approximately 1.8% is in the top ten. Material: peripheral blood, obtained on day 0 of AZD1222 vaccination. These receptors were taken from an adult in good health.

This clone was seen a single time. This chain links TRBV18 with TRBJ2-7; D might be TRBD1 (5 bases). Trimming took off 0 bases at V and 4 bases at J, with 13 bases between the two ends. The V gene's germline CDR1 is KGHSH and CDR2 LQKENI. CDR3 size: 15 residues. In nucleotides, the CDR3 is TGTGCCAGCTCACCACCGGGCGATAGGGGATACGAGCAGTACTTC. Translating it yields CASSPPGDRGYEQYF.

This sequence joins TRBV28 and TRBJ2-7; D unresolved. Trimming removed 2 bases from V and 1 base from J, with 9 bases in between. The CDR3 runs 14 residues. Germline loops: CDR1 MDHEN, CDR2 SYDVKM. The chain's CDR3 is CASSLAGYSYEQYF. The CDR3 coding sequence is TGTGCCAGCAGTTTAGCAGGTTATTCCTACGAGCAGTACTTC.

The sample holds one count of this clone. This chain uses TRBV7-2 with TRBJ1-1; tentatively, D is TRBD1 (5 bases). V dropped 5 bases and J dropped 1 base, with 11 bases sitting between them. The CDR3 has 14 residues. Per the germline V gene, CDR1 is SGHTA and CDR2 is FQGNSA. The CDR3 DNA follows: TGTGCCAGCAGCGGACGGGGGGGGAACACTGAAGCTTTCTTT. It is translated as CASSGRGGNTEAFF.